This T cell receptor (beta chain) is drawn from a study of blood T cell repertoires in COVID-19. As for the study in general: Samples taken during acute and convalescent COVID-19 were collected in the United States, Italy and Spain. Sources were T cells, B-cell-depleted T cells, or PBMCs; the material itself was cDNA or gDNA.

Clones were read by immunoSEQ multiplex PCR, and TCRdb kept only the in-frame ones, dropping some. Altogether 100,000 to 150,000 clones are present, around nine tenths being singletons, with the ten largest covering about 10%. One Seattle source followed patients from active infection through their disease course. Trimming shortened V by 0 bases and J by 0 bases, and 11 bases separated the two germline ends. Germline V CDR1 and CDR2: MNHEY, SVGAGI. The CDR3 spans 16 residues. This clonotype was sampled from a woman in her 70s with COVID-19, enrolled during active disease. This rearrangement joins TRBV6-5 to TRBJ1-1; the D is unclear. The sample comprised peripheral blood. CDR3: CASSYSTVYMNTEAFF. CDR3 bases: TGTGCCAGCAGTTACTCGACTGTTTACATGAACACTGAAGCTTTCTTT.